Following are 20 T cell receptor beta chains from one sample sequenced in a study of radiation and T cells in renal cell carcinoma. Profiled with immunoSEQ multiplex PCR; TCRdb holds only in-frame clones, not every one. The table records roughly 80,000 clones, over 65% of them present only once. Time point here: blood 4 weeks post-SBRT, at nephrectomy. Treatment specified: 15 Gy SBRT to primary tumor, nephrectomy 4 weeks later. The material was blood, obtained from a patient whose treatment included radiotherapy and nephrectomy. Source of these receptors: a woman aged 60 to 75 with renal cell carcinoma.

This clone was seen just once. CDR3 coding DNA: TGTGCCAGCAGCTTGGAGCGGGAAGGCCTCTACGAGCAGTACTTC. This encodes CASSLEREGLYEQYF. The V call is TRBV5-5, the J call TRBJ2-7, with 7 bases identical to TRBD2. The CDR3 has 15 residues. From germline, CDR1 is SGHKS and CDR2 YYEKEE (reference sequence). V was clipped by 0 bases and J by 3 bases; unmatched bases: 6. The variable domain in full, completed from reference TRBV5-5 and TRBJ2-7, reads DAGVTQSPTHLIKTRGQQVTLRCSPISGHKSVSWYQQVLGQGPQFIFQYYEKEERGRGNFPDRFSARQFPNYSSELNVNALLLGDSALYLCASSLEREGLYEQYFGPGTRLTVT.

This chain uses TRBV27 with TRBJ2-7; D is unresolved. Trimming pared 7 bases from V and 5 bases from J, leaving 18 bases between. Germline values: CDR1 MNHEY, CDR2 SMNVEV (reference sequence). The CDR3 is 14 amino acids. DNA of the CDR3: TGTGCCAGCACCAGGACCGGGCATGGTCACGAGCAGTACTTC. Translation gives CASTRTGHGHEQYF.

This clone was picked up a small number of times. This chain connects TRBV7-9 to TRBJ1-1; D gene unclear. This CDR3 comprises 13 residues. V was clipped by 3 bases and J by 5 bases, with 10 bases between them. Germline V gene sequence: CDR1 SEHNR, CDR2 FQNEAQ (reference sequence). The CDR3 loop is CASSLFLGTEAFF. The CDR3 bases are TGTGCCAGCAGCTTGTTTCTCGGGACTGAAGCTTTCTTT.

The chain carries TRBV5-1 and TRBJ2-7, with D unresolved. The V gene lost 3 bases and the J gene lost 3 bases, with 13 bases spanning the gap. Germline V gene lookup returns CDR1 SGHRS and CDR2 YFSETQ. The CDR3 length is 14 residues. The CDR3 DNA is TGCGCCAGCAGCTCAACGGCAGTTAACTACGAGCAGTACTTC. Amino acids: CASSSTAVNYEQYF.

This sequence joins TRBV4-2 and TRBJ1-1; D might be TRBD1 (5 bases). Per the germline V gene, CDR1 is LGHNA and CDR2 is YNFKEQ. The CDR3 is 16 residues long. Trimming took 0 bases from V and 1 from J, leaving 12 bases between them. The CDR3 nucleotides read TGTGCCAGCAGCCAAGAAACGTCGAGGGGGAACACTGAAGCTTTCTTT. Its protein product is CASSQETSRGNTEAFF.

This rearrangement joins TRBV5-1 to TRBJ2-5, with 7 bases matching TRBD2. This CDR3 comprises 16 residues. Germline-derived CDR1 and CDR2 are SGHRS and YFSETQ. V was pared by 0 bases and J by 3 bases, with 8 bases of the junction left unmatched. The CDR3 loop reads CASSLVPGRGEETQYF. The CDR3 coding sequence is TGCGCCAGCAGCTTGGTCCCTGGGAGGGGAGAAGAGACCCAGTACTTC.

This chain links TRBV6-1 with TRBJ1-1, with D hard to call. Germline CDR1 reads MNHNS; CDR2 reads SASEGT. The CDR3 has 13 amino acids. Trimming pared 7 bases from V and 2 bases from J, leaving 11 bases between. The CDR3 reads CASKEGINTEAFF. The CDR3 nucleotides read TGTGCCAGCAAGGAGGGAATAAACACTGAAGCTTTCTTT.

The V gene is TRBV29-1, the J gene TRBJ2-3; 9 bases match TRBD2. The CDR3 has 13 residues. The germline V gene encodes CDR1 SQVTM and CDR2 ANQGSEA. In DNA form, the CDR3 reads TGCATCCCCACCAGCGGGGGGCCAGATACGCAGTATTTT. It specifies CIPTSGGPDTQYF.

This clone has only one observation. Other nucleotide sequences in the sample specify the same CDR3. This sequence joins TRBV6-5 and TRBJ1-1, with D possibly TRBD1 on 5 matching bases. With 0 bases removed from V and 4 bases from J, the gap between germline ends came to 6 bases. This CDR3 has 13 amino acids. Germline loops: CDR1 MNHEY, CDR2 SVGAGI. CDR3 in DNA: TGTGCCAGCAGTTACTCGGGGGGCACTGAAGCTTTCTTT. Translated, it gives CASSYSGGTEAFF.

The gene calls are TRBV29-1 and TRBJ2-2; tentatively, D is TRBD1 or TRBD2 (6 bases each). V was shortened by 1 base and J by 7 bases, with 16 bases between the two germline ends. Germline V gene sequence: CDR1 SQVTM, CDR2 ANQGSEA. The CDR3 sequence is 15 residues long. The CDR3 DNA reads TGCAGCGTTGAAGCCTATTGGGGGGCGGACGGGGAGCTGTTTTTT. Translating it yields CSVEAYWGADGELFF.

The chain joins TRBV6-5 to TRBJ1-2; possible D gene TRBD1, 5 bases. The V and J ends lost 6 bases and 3 bases respectively, with 17 bases between them. Germline loops: CDR1 MNHEY, CDR2 SVGAGI. This CDR3 comprises 15 residues. The DNA of the CDR3 is TGTGCCAGCAGCTCCGGACATTCCCGAGACTATGGCTACACCTTC. Amino acids: CASSSGHSRDYGYTF.

The chain combines TRBV7-8 with TRBJ2-7; 10 bases align to TRBD2. This CDR3 spans 15 amino acids. Losses at the gene ends were 1 base for V and 5 bases for J; bases not matched to a gene: 5. Germline V gene data show CDR1 as SGHVS and CDR2 as FQNEAQ. The CDR3 coding sequence is TGTGCCAGCAGCTTAGGGGCTAGCGGGAGCCACGAGCAGTACTTC. This codes for CASSLGASGSHEQYF.

This rearrangement joins TRBV7-6 to TRBJ1-1, with 7 bases fitting TRBD1. CDR3 length: 13 amino acids. Germline V CDR1 and CDR2: SGHVS, FNYEAQ. The J segment lost 4 bases and the V segment lost 2 bases, leaving 1 base of the junction unmatched. The CDR3 loop is CASSLQGGTEAFF. The CDR3 nucleotides read TGTGCCAGCAGCTTACAGGGGGGCACTGAAGCTTTCTTT.

J is TRBJ2-3 and V is TRBV15; D call uncertain. Germline CDR1 is LNHNV and CDR2 is YYDKDF (reference sequence). Trimming pared 0 bases from V and 8 bases from J, leaving 6 bases between. The CDR3 runs 12 residues. The CDR3 DNA follows: TGTGCCACCAGCAGAGATGGTCTTACGCAGTATTTT. Translated: CATSRDGLTQYF.

This clone has a handful of counts. The chain couples TRBV9 to TRBJ2-7; tentative D call: TRBD1 (5 bases). Trimming pared 0 bases from V and 5 bases from J, leaving 12 bases between. The CDR3 is 14 amino acids. Germline V gene data show CDR1 as SGDLS and CDR2 as YYNGEE. CDR3: CASSVAGSAHEQYF. CDR3 nucleotide sequence: TGTGCCAGCAGCGTAGCAGGGTCGGCCCACGAGCAGTACTTC. Full variable domain (rest looked up from reference TRBV9 and TRBJ2-7): DSGVTQTPKHLITATGQRVTLRCSPRSGDLSVYWYQQSLDQGLQFLIQYYNGEERAKGNILERFSAQQFPDLHSELNLSSLELGDSALYFCASSVAGSAHEQYFGPGTRLTVT.

The chain combines TRBV30 with TRBJ1-1; D might be TRBD1 (6 bases). This CDR3 spans 16 amino acids. The germline V and J ends were trimmed by 1 base and 6 bases, with 21 bases remaining between them. Per the germline V gene, CDR1 is GTSNPN and CDR2 is SVGIG (reference sequence). CDR3 residues: CAWSGQAAGQSPEAFF. CDR3 nucleotides: TGTGCCTGGAGTGGACAGGCGGCAGGCCAATCTCCTGAAGCTTTCTTT.

The rearrangement links TRBV19 to TRBJ2-7, with D tentatively TRBD2 (5 bases). Germline V gene sequence: CDR1 LNHDA, CDR2 SQIVND (reference sequence). The CDR3 is 14 amino acids. V was shortened by 1 base and J by 6 bases, with 13 bases between the two germline ends. The CDR3 region has the DNA TGTGCCAGTAGTATAGTCTTCGGGGTCTCCGAGCAGTACTTC. This encodes CASSIVFGVSEQYF.

The V gene is TRBV6-6, the J gene TRBJ2-7; TRBD1 aligns across 7 bases. With V trimmed by 8 bases and J by 2 bases, 9 bases remained unmatched. The V gene's germline CDR1 is MNHNY and CDR2 SVGAGI (reference sequence). CDR3 length equals 14 residues. The CDR3 loop is CASEDRVGTYEQYF. The CDR3 DNA reads TGTGCCAGCGAAGACAGGGTGGGGACCTACGAGCAGTACTTC.

The chain uses TRBV30 and TRBJ2-5; D is undetermined. CDR3 size: 11 residues. V lost 4 bases to trimming and J lost 3 bases, with 6 bases between them. Germline lookup yields CDR1 GTSNPN and CDR2 SVGIG (reference sequence). CDR3 nucleotide sequence: TGTGCCTGGACTGAGGAAGAGACCCAGTACTTC. This translates into CAWTEEETQYF.

The CDR3 bases are TGTGCCAGCAGGCTCTCGACAGGGTGGAACACTGAAGCTTTCTTT. Translating gives CASRLSTGWNTEAFF. The chain carries TRBV6-6 and TRBJ1-1; 7 bases are a match to TRBD1. V lost 6 bases and J lost 1; bases outside the gene matches: 8. This CDR3 is built from 15 residues. Germline assignment: CDR1 MNHNY and CDR2 SVGAGI (reference sequence).